The 3 T cell receptor beta chains in this list originate from one sample, sequenced in a study of shared clonotypes between healthy human individuals. Using immunoSEQ multiplex PCR, the repertoire was profiled, and TCRdb retains in-frame clones only, with some absent. The sample lists around 990,000 clones, 77% occurring once. Sequenced sample: memory CD4+ T cells from PBMCs. The subset was: CD45RA-negative fraction. The source of these receptors is a young man in good health. Some clones in this sample may be carry-over from other donors' samples.

This clone came up a few times. The CDR3 is CASSPGSSTDTQYF. In DNA form, the CDR3 reads TGTGCCAGCAGCCCAGGATCTAGCACAGATACGCAGTATTTT. This rearrangement joins TRBV7-6 to TRBJ2-3; D gene ambiguous. The CDR3 contains 14 residues. Germline CDR1 and CDR2: SGHVS and FNYEAQ. The V and J ends lost 5 bases and 0 bases respectively, with 9 bases between them.

The chain joins TRBV28 to TRBJ2-7; D gene uncertain. The ends were cut back, 2 bases at V and 9 bases at J, with 14 bases in the middle. Germline values: CDR1 MDHEN, CDR2 SYDVKM. This CDR3 has 13 amino acids. The CDR3 sequence: CASSLTGQAWQYF. CDR3 coding DNA: TGTGCCAGCAGTTTAACCGGGCAGGCATGGCAGTACTTC.

This clone has only one observation. The chain carries TRBV6-5 and TRBJ2-7, with D perhaps TRBD1 (6 bases). V lost 4 bases, J lost 0 bases, and 10 bases lay in between. CDR3 length: 14 residues. CDR1 and CDR2 (germline): MNHEY, SVGAGI. CDR3 amino acids: CASSFDRSSYEQYF. CDR3 in DNA: TGTGCCAGCAGTTTTGACAGGAGCTCCTACGAGCAGTACTTC.